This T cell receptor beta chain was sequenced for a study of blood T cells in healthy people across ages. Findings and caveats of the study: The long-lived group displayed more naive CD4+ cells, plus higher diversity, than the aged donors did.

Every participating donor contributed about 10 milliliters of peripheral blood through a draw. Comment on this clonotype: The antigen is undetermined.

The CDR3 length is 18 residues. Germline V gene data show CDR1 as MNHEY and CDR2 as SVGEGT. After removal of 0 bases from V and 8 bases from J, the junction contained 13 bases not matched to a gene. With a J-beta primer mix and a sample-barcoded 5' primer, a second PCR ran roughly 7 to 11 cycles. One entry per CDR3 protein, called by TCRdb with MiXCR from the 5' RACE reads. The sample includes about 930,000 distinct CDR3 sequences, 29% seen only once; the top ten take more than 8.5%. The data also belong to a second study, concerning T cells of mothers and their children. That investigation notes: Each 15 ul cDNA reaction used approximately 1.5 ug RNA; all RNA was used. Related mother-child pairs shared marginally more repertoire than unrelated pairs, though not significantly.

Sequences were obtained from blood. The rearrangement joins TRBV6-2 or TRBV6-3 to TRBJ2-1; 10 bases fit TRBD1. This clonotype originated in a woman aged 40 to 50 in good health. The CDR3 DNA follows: TGTGCCAGCAGTTACTCTCCACCGGGACAGGGGCCGCCATATGAGCAGTTCTTC. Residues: CASSYSPPGQGPPYEQFF.